Reported below is one T cell receptor beta chain. These data are taken from a study of blood T cell repertoires in COVID-19. Study context: Collection of acute and convalescent COVID-19 samples took place in the United States, Italy and Spain. Sources were T cells, B-cell-depleted T cells, or PBMCs; the material itself was cDNA or gDNA.

This CDR3 has 13 amino acids. Trimming took 3 bases from V and 2 from J, leaving 7 bases between them. In the authors' workflow: Amplification of reference gene primers was used by the study to estimate nucleated cell counts. Some clones are missing from TCRdb's copy, which holds only in-frame ones; the method was immunoSEQ multiplex PCR. That table furnishes V, J and clone size, whereas the DNA furnished D and trimming. The sample lists approximately 85,000 clones; around four fifths were seen once. This TCR was sampled from a woman in her 70s with active or convalescent COVID-19. The rearrangement links TRBV12-3 or TRBV12-4 to TRBJ1-1; D uncertain. The specimen sequenced was peripheral blood. The CDR3 nucleotides are TGTGCCAGCAGTTTGACGGGAAACACTGAAGCTTTCTTT. Translating gives CASSLTGNTEAFF.